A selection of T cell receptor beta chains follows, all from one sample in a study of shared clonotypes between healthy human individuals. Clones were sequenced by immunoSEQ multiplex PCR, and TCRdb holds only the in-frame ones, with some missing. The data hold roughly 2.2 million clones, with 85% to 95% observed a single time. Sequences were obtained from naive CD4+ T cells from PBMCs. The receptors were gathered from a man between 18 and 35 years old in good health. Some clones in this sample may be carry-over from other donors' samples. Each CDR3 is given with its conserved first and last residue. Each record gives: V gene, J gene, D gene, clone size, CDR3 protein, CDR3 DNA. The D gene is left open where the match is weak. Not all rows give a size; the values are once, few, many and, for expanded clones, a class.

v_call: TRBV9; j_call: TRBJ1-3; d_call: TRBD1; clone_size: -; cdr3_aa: CASSAPFDRGRGNTIYF; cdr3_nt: TGTGCCAGCAGCGCACCCTTTGACAGGGGGCGAGGAAACACCATATATTTT
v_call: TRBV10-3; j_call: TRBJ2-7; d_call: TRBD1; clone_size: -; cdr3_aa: CAIRGTDHYYEQYF; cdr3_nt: TGTGCCATCAGGGGGACAGACCATTACTACGAGCAGTACTTC
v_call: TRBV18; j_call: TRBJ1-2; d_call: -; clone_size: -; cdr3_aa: CASSPNWQEHGYTF; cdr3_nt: TGTGCCAGCTCACCAAATTGGCAGGAGCATGGCTACACCTTC
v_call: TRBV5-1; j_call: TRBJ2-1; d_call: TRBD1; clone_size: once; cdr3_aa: CASSLATGRYNEQFF; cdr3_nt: TGCGCCAGCAGCTTGGCGACAGGGCGGTACAATGAGCAGTTCTTC
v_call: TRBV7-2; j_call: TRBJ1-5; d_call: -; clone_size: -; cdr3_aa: CASSTQGRQPQHF; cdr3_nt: TGTGCCAGCAGCACTCAGGGGCGGCAGCCCCAGCATTTT
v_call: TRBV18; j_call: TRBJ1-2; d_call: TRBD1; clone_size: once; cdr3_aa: CASSPEAGRGQGYTF; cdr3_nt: TGTGCCAGCTCACCAGAGGCGGGCAGGGGGCAAGGCTACACCTTC
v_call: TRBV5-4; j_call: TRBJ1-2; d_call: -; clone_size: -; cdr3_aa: CATSDRTNYGYTF; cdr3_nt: TGTGCCACATCGGACAGAACTAACTATGGCTACACCTTC
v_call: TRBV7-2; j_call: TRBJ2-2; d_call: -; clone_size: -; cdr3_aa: CASSPPLGLGTGELFF; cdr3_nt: TGTGCCAGCAGCCCTCCGTTGGGTCTAGGCACCGGGGAGCTGTTTTTT
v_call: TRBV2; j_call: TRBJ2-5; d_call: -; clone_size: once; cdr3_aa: CASRPDALAGTQYF; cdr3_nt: TGTGCCAGCAGGCCCGACGCGTTGGCAGGGACCCAGTACTTC
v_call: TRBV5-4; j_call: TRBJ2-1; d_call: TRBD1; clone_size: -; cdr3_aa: CASSLEGQVNEQFF; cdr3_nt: TGTGCCAGCAGCTTGGAGGGACAGGTAAATGAGCAGTTCTTC
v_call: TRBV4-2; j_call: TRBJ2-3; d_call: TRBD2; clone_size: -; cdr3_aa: CASSRRLADRTDTQYF; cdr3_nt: TGTGCCAGCAGCCGCCGACTAGCGGACCGCACAGATACGCAGTATTTT
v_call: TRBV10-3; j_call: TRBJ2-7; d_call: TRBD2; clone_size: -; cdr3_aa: CAISKSPGLAGGPVNEQYF; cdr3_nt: TGTGCCATCAGTAAGAGCCCGGGACTAGCGGGAGGGCCGGTAAACGAGCAGTACTTC
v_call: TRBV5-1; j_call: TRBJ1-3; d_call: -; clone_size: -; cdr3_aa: CASSLGQFRSSGNTIYF; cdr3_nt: TGCGCCAGCAGCTTGGGTCAGTTCCGAAGCTCTGGAAACACCATATATTTT
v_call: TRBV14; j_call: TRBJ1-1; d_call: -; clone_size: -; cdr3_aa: CASSIRAFPGNTEAFF; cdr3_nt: TGTGCCAGCAGCATCAGGGCCTTCCCGGGGAACACTGAAGCTTTCTTT
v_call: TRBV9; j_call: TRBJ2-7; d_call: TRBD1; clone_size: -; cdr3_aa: CASSVRDRGTYEQYF; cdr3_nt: TGTGCCAGCAGCGTCCGGGACAGGGGAACCTACGAGCAGTACTTC
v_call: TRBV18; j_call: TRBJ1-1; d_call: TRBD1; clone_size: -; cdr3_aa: CASSRPGTGGMDTEAFF; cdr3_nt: TGTGCCAGCTCCCGTCCCGGGACAGGGGGCATGGACACTGAAGCTTTCTTT
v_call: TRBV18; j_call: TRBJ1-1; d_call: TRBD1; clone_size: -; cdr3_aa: CASSPPWGRGDTEAFF; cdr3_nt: TGTGCCAGCTCACCCCCGTGGGGCAGGGGGGACACTGAAGCTTTCTTT
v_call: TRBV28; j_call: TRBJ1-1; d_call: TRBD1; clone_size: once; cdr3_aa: CASSGQGTEAFF; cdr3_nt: TGTGCCAGCAGTGGACAGGGCACTGAAGCTTTCTTT
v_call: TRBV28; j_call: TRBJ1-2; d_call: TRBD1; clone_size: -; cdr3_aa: CASSSPRQGGGYTF; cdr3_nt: TGTGCCAGCAGTTCGCCGAGACAGGGTGGTGGCTACACCTTC
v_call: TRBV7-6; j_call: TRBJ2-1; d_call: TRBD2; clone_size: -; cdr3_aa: CASSLALAGGEQFF; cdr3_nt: TGTGCCAGCAGCTTAGCTCTAGCGGGCGGGGAGCAGTTCTTC
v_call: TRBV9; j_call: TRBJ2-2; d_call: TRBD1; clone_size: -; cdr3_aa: CASSEGGQGNTGELFF; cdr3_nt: TGTGCCAGCAGCGAAGGGGGACAGGGGAACACCGGGGAGCTGTTTTTT
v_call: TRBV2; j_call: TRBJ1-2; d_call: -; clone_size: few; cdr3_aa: CASSGASYGYTF; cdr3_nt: TGTGCCAGCAGTGGCGCGTCCTATGGCTACACCTTC
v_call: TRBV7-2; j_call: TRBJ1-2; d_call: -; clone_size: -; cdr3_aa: CASSLGRGSNYGYTF; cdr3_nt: TGTGCCAGCAGCTTAGGTCGGGGCTCTAACTATGGCTACACCTTC
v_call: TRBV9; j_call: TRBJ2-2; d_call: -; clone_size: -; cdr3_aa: CASSVARTGELFF; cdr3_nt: TGTGCCAGCAGCGTAGCGAGGACCGGGGAGCTGTTTTTT
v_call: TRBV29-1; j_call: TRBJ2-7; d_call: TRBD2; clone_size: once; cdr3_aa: CSVEGQSGSTYEQYF; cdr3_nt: TGCAGCGTTGAAGGTCAAAGCGGGAGCACCTACGAGCAGTACTTC
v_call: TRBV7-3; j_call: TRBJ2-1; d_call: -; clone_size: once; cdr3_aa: CASSLKGGSAYNEQFF; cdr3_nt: TGTGCCAGCAGCTTAAAGGGGGGTAGCGCTTACAATGAGCAGTTCTTC
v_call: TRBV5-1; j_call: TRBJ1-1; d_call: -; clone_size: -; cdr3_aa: CASSLGAGFTEAFF; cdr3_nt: TGCGCCAGCAGCTTGGGGGCCGGGTTCACTGAAGCTTTCTTT